Listed here are 27 T cell receptor beta chains from one sample, sequenced in a study of control samples from healthy donors and cancer patients. The method was immunoSEQ multiplex PCR; TCRdb's version includes in-frame clones alone and lacks a portion of them. The sample shows approximately 150,000 clones, 94% of them seen only once. Sequenced sample: blood. These receptors were collected from a woman in her late teens or twenties in good health.

This clone was counted a few times. The chain uses TRBV5-1 and TRBJ1-6, with 7 nucleotides matching TRBD1. Germline CDR1 is SGHRS and CDR2 is YFSETQ. The CDR3 is made up of 17 amino acids. V trimming: 4 bases; J trimming: 0 bases; junction bases outside the gene matches: 7. In nucleotides, the CDR3 is TGCGCCAGCAGCCCCGATCAGGGGGGCTCCTATAATTCACCCCTCCACTTT. Translating it yields CASSPDQGGSYNSPLHF.

The CDR3 DNA follows: TGTGCCAGCAGCTTTGGCGGGAACTACGAGCAGTACTTC. The encoded protein is CASSFGGNYEQYF. V and J are TRBV7-2 and TRBJ2-7; perhaps TRBD2 as D (6 bases). Per the germline V gene, CDR1 is SGHTA and CDR2 is FQGNSA. V was pared by 3 bases and J by 3 bases, with 9 bases between. This CDR3 spans 13 amino acids.

V usage is TRBV5-1 and J usage is TRBJ2-2, with D possibly TRBD2 on 7 matching bases. The CDR3 has 16 residues. The V end lost 4 bases, the J end lost 7 bases, and 20 bases lay between the germline ends. Germline V gives CDR1 SGHRS, CDR2 YFSETQ. CDR3 in DNA: TGCGCCAGCAGCCCCTCCCTCGGGGGGCCTCACGGGGAGCTGTTTTTT. Translated, it gives CASSPSLGGPHGELFF.

The V call is TRBV6-5, the J call TRBJ2-1, with 8 bases matching TRBD1. With 8 bases clipped from V and 8 bases from J, the junction kept 11 bases outside the gene matches. This CDR3 has 14 amino acids. Per the germline V gene, CDR1 is MNHEY and CDR2 is SVGAGI. The CDR3 nucleotides are TGTGCCAGCGGCCCTGACAGGGGAATCGATGAGCAGTTCTTC. Its protein is CASGPDRGIDEQFF.

CDR3 protein: CASVVFPGGPDEQYF. In DNA, the CDR3 is TGCGCCAGCGTCGTCTTCCCAGGGGGCCCCGACGAGCAGTACTTC. The J gene is TRBJ2-7, the V gene TRBV10-2, with TRBD1 identical over 8 bases. Trimming removed 8 bases from V and 5 bases from J; junction bases left unmatched: 14. The CDR3 covers 15 residues. Germline V gives CDR1 WSHSY, CDR2 SAAADI.

The chain combines TRBV11-2 with TRBJ1-3; possibly TRBD1 for D (6 bases). The CDR3 totals 16 residues. Trimming removed 2 bases at V and 0 bases at J, with 11 bases between. Germline assignment: CDR1 SGHAT and CDR2 FQNNGV. CDR3 amino acids: CASSLTRGSSGNTIYF. Written as DNA, the CDR3 is TGTGCCAGCAGCTTAACAAGGGGGAGCTCTGGAAACACCATATATTTT.

The chain is built from TRBV5-1 and TRBJ1-1, with D perhaps matching TRBD1 (6 bases). Germline values: CDR1 SGHRS, CDR2 YFSETQ. Trimming stripped 0 bases from V and 4 bases from J, with 10 bases between. The CDR3 loop spans 14 amino acids. CDR3 region: CASSLVGGGTEAFF. CDR3 DNA sequence: TGCGCCAGCAGCTTGGTGGGGGGCGGCACTGAAGCTTTCTTT.

The gene calls are TRBV7-9 and TRBJ1-6; no clear D gene. V dropped 1 base and J dropped 10 bases, with 11 bases sitting between them. The V gene's germline CDR1 is SEHNR and CDR2 FQNEAQ (reference sequence). This CDR3 spans 14 amino acids. CDR3 region: CASSLGSPGSPLHF. CDR3 nucleotide sequence: TGTGCCAGCAGCTTAGGTTCCCCCGGGTCACCCCTCCACTTT.

The J gene is TRBJ2-2, the V gene TRBV28, with TRBD2 matching 8 bases. The CDR3 is 14 amino acids. V lost 7 bases and J lost 7; bases outside the gene matches: 8. Germline V lookup: CDR1 MDHEN, CDR2 SYDVKM. The CDR3 DNA reads TGTGCCAGCAAAGGAGCGGGAGCAGTCGGGGAGCTGTTTTTT. Translating gives CASKGAGAVGELFF. Full variable domain (missing parts from reference TRBV28 and TRBJ2-2): DVKVTQSSRYLVKRTGEKVFLECVQDMDHENMFWYRQDPGLGLRLIYFSYDVKMKEKGDIPEGYSVSREKKERFSLILESASTNQTSMYLCASKGAGAVGELFFGEGSRLTVL.

The chain couples TRBV9 to TRBJ2-7; the D gene is possibly TRBD1 (6 bases). Trimming shortened V by 4 bases and J by 0 bases, and 11 bases separated the two germline ends. Germline CDR1 reads SGDLS; CDR2 reads YYNGEE. CDR3 length: 14 amino acids. This CDR3 is CASSPGTTSYEQYF. CDR3 bases: TGTGCCAGCAGCCCCGGGACAACCTCCTACGAGCAGTACTTC.

This clone appeared once. Germline is not matched at one junction end, which may reflect a read error. The chain couples TRBV7-7 to TRBJ2-1; 8 positions agree with TRBD1. Germline V gene data show CDR1 as SSHAT and CDR2 as FNYEAQ (reference sequence). The CDR3 has 15 amino acids. CDR3 nucleotide sequence: TGTGCTAGCAGCCAAGGGGGGACAGGTCTGGGTGAGCAGTTCTTC. Its translation is CASSQGGTGLGEQFF.

The genes are TRBV20-1 and TRBJ1-4, with D unclear. The germline V and J ends were trimmed by 1 base and 12 bases, with 9 bases remaining between them. The CDR3 length is 11 residues. The germline V gene has CDR1 DFQATT and CDR2 SNEGSKA (reference sequence). The CDR3 DNA follows: TGCAGTGCTAGAGTCCGGATGCAACTGTTTTTT. Translated, it gives CSARVRMQLFF.

The chain carries TRBV4-2 and TRBJ1-2; 9 bases agree with TRBD1. The germline V gene encodes CDR1 LGHNA and CDR2 YNFKEQ. V gave up 4 bases and J gave up 8 bases; unmatched junction bases: 23. The length of the CDR3 is 19 residues. CDR3 DNA sequence: TGTGCCAGCAGCCGAGGACGTTTGGGACAGGGTCTAGAGTGGGACGGCTACACCTTC. Its translation: CASSRGRLGQGLEWDGYTF.

V is TRBV28 and J is TRBJ2-2; D is perhaps TRBD1 or TRBD2 (5 bases each). Trimming removed 8 bases from V and 5 bases from J, with 9 bases in between. Germline values: CDR1 MDHEN, CDR2 SYDVKM. This CDR3 region has 12 residues. Written as DNA, the CDR3 is TGTGCCAGCGGGGGTATAACCGGGGAGCTGTTTTTT. It specifies CASGGITGELFF. The whole variable domain, remainder taken from reference TRBV28 and TRBJ2-2, is DVKVTQSSRYLVKRTGEKVFLECVQDMDHENMFWYRQDPGLGLRLIYFSYDVKMKEKGDIPEGYSVSREKKERFSLILESASTNQTSMYLCASGGITGELFFGEGSRLTVL.

The chain joins TRBV3-1 (or the pseudogene TRBV3-2) to TRBJ1-1; D is perhaps TRBD1 (6 bases). The length of the CDR3 is 12 residues. V was pared by 5 bases and J by 13 bases, with 17 bases between. Per the germline V gene, CDR1 is LGHDT and CDR2 is YNNKEL (reference sequence). The CDR3 loop is CASSFTGMGHFF. The DNA for the CDR3 is TGTGCCAGCAGCTTCACAGGGATGGGACATTTCTTT.

The chain recombines TRBV7-9 with TRBJ1-2, with 8 bases lining up with TRBD1. This CDR3 has 14 residues. From germline, CDR1 is SEHNR and CDR2 FQNEAQ (reference sequence). The V gene end was trimmed by 4 bases and the J gene end by 5 bases; junction bases not matched to a gene: 6. The CDR3 DNA sequence: TGTGCCAGCAGCTCCAGGGGGCGGGAATATGGCTACACCTTC. Residues: CASSSRGREYGYTF.

The chain is built from TRBV5-6 and TRBJ2-6, with 7 bases that match TRBD1. The germline CDR1 and CDR2 sequences are SGHDT and YYEEEE. The CDR3 is made up of 18 amino acids. The trim removed 4 bases at V and 1 base at J, leaving 11 bases unmatched. For the CDR3, the DNA is TGTGCCAGCAGCCTCCGACAGGGAATGGTGTCTGGGGCCAACGTCCTGACTTTC. Translating gives CASSLRQGMVSGANVLTF. The entire variable domain, with the rest obtained from reference TRBV5-6 and TRBJ2-6, is as follows: DAGVTQSPTHLIKTRGQQVTLRCSPKSGHDTVSWYQQALGQGPQFIFQYYEEEERQRGNFPDRFSGHQFPNYSSELNVNALLLGDSALYLCASSLRQGMVSGANVLTFGAGSRLTVL.

The J gene is TRBJ2-1, the V gene TRBV28; weak D call: TRBD2 (6 bases). This CDR3 contains 15 residues. CDR1 and CDR2 (germline): MDHEN, SYDVKM. The V gene lost 2 bases and the J gene lost 4 bases, with 12 bases spanning the gap. The CDR3, as DNA: TGTGCCAGCAGTTTAGGACCCGGGGGTTACAATGAGCAGTTCTTC. This sequence encodes CASSLGPGGYNEQFF.

V gene TRBV19 combines with J gene TRBJ2-3; D is perhaps TRBD2 (5 bases). Deletions cut 3 bases from V and 2 bases from J, with 12 bases between. Looked up from germline, CDR1 is LNHDA and CDR2 is SQIVND (reference sequence). The CDR3 runs 15 residues. The CDR3, as DNA: TGTGCCAGTAGTATTTTTGCGGGTAACACAGATACGCAGTATTTT. This encodes CASSIFAGNTDTQYF.

This CDR3 is CASSHSQRLAESSYEQYF. The CDR3 DNA is TGCGCCAGCAGCCACTCGCAAAGACTAGCGGAGAGCTCCTACGAGCAGTACTTC. This chain links TRBV4-1 with TRBJ2-7; 9 bases are shared with TRBD2. The CDR3 covers 18 residues. Trimming at V came to 3 bases and at J to 0 bases, leaving 12 bases not matched to a gene. The germline CDR1 and CDR2 sequences are MGHRA and YSYEKL.

The J gene is TRBJ1-2, the V gene TRBV7-2; D perhaps matches TRBD1 (5 bases). Trimming removed 5 bases at V and 4 bases at J, with 17 bases between. The length of the CDR3 is 15 residues. In germline, CDR1 is SGHTA, CDR2 FQGNSA. CDR3 residues: CASSTRRTGLYGYTF. For the CDR3, the DNA is TGTGCCAGCAGCACTCGCCGGACGGGACTCTATGGCTACACCTTC.

The chain recombines TRBV5-5 with TRBJ1-1; D is uncertain. The CDR3 totals 13 residues. V was shortened by 5 bases and J by 2 bases, with 10 bases between the two germline ends. Germline CDR1 reads SGHKS; CDR2 reads YYEKEE (reference sequence). The CDR3 reads CASRYQVNTEAFF. CDR3 sequence (DNA): TGTGCCAGCAGATATCAGGTAAACACTGAAGCTTTCTTT. The whole variable domain, remainder taken from reference TRBV5-5 and TRBJ1-1, is DAGVTQSPTHLIKTRGQQVTLRCSPISGHKSVSWYQQVLGQGPQFIFQYYEKEERGRGNFPDRFSARQFPNYSSELNVNALLLGDSALYLCASRYQVNTEAFFGQGTRLTVV.

The V gene is TRBV28, the J gene TRBJ1-1, with 7 bases aligning to TRBD1. Germline V CDR1 and CDR2: MDHEN, SYDVKM. This CDR3 region has 16 residues. The trim removed 4 bases at V and 1 base at J, leaving 9 bases unmatched. As DNA, the CDR3 is TGTGCCAGCAGTTCCCGGACAGGCGGGGGGAACACTGAAGCTTTCTTT. It encodes CASSSRTGGGNTEAFF.

The J gene is TRBJ2-3, the V gene TRBV27; 10 positions match TRBD2. This CDR3 comprises 16 residues. After removal of 4 bases from V and 8 bases from J, the junction contained 12 bases not matched to a gene. Germline V lookup: CDR1 MNHEY, CDR2 SMNVEV (reference sequence). The DNA for the CDR3 is TGTGCCAGCAGTTCCCCGGGAGCGGGAGGGTCGGGTACGCAGTATTTT. As protein: CASSSPGAGGSGTQYF.

The chain uses TRBV19 and TRBJ1-5, with a tentative D call TRBD1 (5 bases). The CDR3 loop spans 15 amino acids. Germline CDR1 and CDR2: LNHDA and SQIVND (reference sequence). Between the trimmed V and J ends, which lost 2 bases and 0 bases, there was a span of 8 bases. The chain's CDR3 is CASSIRGRSNQPQHF. The CDR3 DNA is TGTGCCAGTAGTATACGGGGCCGTAGCAATCAGCCCCAGCATTTT.

V gene TRBV29-1 combines with J gene TRBJ2-2; 12 bases agree with TRBD2. With V trimmed by 7 bases and J by 7 bases, 16 bases remained unmatched. CDR1 SQVTM and CDR2 ANQGSEA come from the germline V gene. CDR3 size: 17 residues. The CDR3 here is CSAESPLAGGRGGELFF. The CDR3 DNA sequence: TGCAGCGCCGAATCTCCGCTAGCGGGGGGGCGGGGCGGGGAGCTGTTTTTT.

This clone occurred once. The rearrangement links TRBV2 to TRBJ2-5; possibly TRBD2 for D (6 bases). The CDR3 loop spans 13 amino acids. CDR1 and CDR2 (germline): SNHLY, FYNNEI. V gave up 8 bases and J gave up 9 bases, with 19 bases separating them. The CDR3 DNA is TGTGCCAGCGCTCTTGGAGGGACTGGGGCCCAGTACTTC. It yields the protein CASALGGTGAQYF.